Below, 8 T cell receptor beta chains from the same sample are listed, as sequenced in a study of blood T cell repertoires in COVID-19. Data came from immunoSEQ multiplex PCR; TCRdb stores just in-frame clones and leaves some out. There are about 230,000 clones in the sample; approximately 80% occur only once, and around 27% lies in the top ten. The source material was peripheral blood. These receptors were taken from a man aged 35 to 55 with acute or convalescent COVID-19.

The chain combines TRBV20-1 with TRBJ2-4; D remains ambiguous. The CDR3 covers 13 residues. Germline V lookup: CDR1 DFQATT, CDR2 SNEGSKA (reference sequence). The V gene lost 3 bases and the J gene lost 5 bases, with 11 bases spanning the gap. The CDR3 region is CSASLREQNIQYF. Written as DNA, the CDR3 is TGCAGTGCTAGTTTACGAGAGCAAAACATTCAGTACTTC.

The chain recombines TRBV12-3 or TRBV12-4 with TRBJ1-2, with a weak D call TRBD1 (6 bases). Trimming took off 0 bases at V and 6 bases at J, with 8 bases between the two ends. The CDR3 length is 13 residues. In nucleotides, the CDR3 is TGTGCCAGCAGTTTAGCCGCAGGGGATGGCTACACCTTC. Its translation: CASSLAAGDGYTF.

The chain has TRBV27 and TRBJ1-2; weak D call: TRBD1 (6 bases). Germline values: CDR1 MNHEY, CDR2 SMNVEV (reference sequence). This CDR3 is 16 amino acids long. Trimming cost V 4 bases and J 3 bases, with 18 bases left between them. CDR3 DNA: TGTGCCAGCAGTTATATGGGGGGCGGGGGAGACTATGGCTACACCTTC. Amino acids: CASSYMGGGGDYGYTF.

The genes are TRBV20-1 and TRBJ2-1, with unresolved D. The V and J ends lost 5 bases and 7 bases respectively, with 9 bases between them. Per the germline V gene, CDR1 is DFQATT and CDR2 is SNEGSKA (reference sequence). CDR3 length: 11 residues. CDR3 amino acids: CSAEAQNEQFF. The CDR3 bases are TGCAGTGCTGAAGCGCAAAATGAGCAGTTCTTC.

V usage is TRBV5-4 and J usage is TRBJ2-5; D gene unclear. This CDR3 has 14 residues. Trimming cost V 1 base and J 3 bases, with 10 bases left between them. In germline, CDR1 is SGHNT, CDR2 YYREEE (reference sequence). The CDR3 bases are TGTGCCAGCAGCTTGTGGGCTGCCGAAGAGACCCAGTACTTC. Protein product: CASSLWAAEETQYF.

V and J are TRBV5-1 and TRBJ2-7; 8 bases fit TRBD1. Germline assignment: CDR1 SGHRS and CDR2 YFSETQ. CDR3 length equals 14 residues. After removal of 1 base from V and 6 bases from J, the junction contained 6 bases not matched to a gene. For the CDR3, the DNA is TGCGCCAGCAGCTTGTGGACAGGGAGCCCCGAGCAGTACTTC. Its translation: CASSLWTGSPEQYF.

J is TRBJ1-2 and V is TRBV7-8; D unresolved. The V gene's germline CDR1 is SGHVS and CDR2 FQNEAQ. The CDR3 length is 18 residues. Trimming removed 3 bases from V and 0 bases from J, with 20 bases in between. The CDR3: CASSFSADQFISNYGYTF. Here the CDR3 DNA reads TGTGCCAGCAGCTTTTCGGCGGATCAATTTATTTCTAACTATGGCTACACCTTC.

The V gene is TRBV5-4, the J gene TRBJ2-1; weak D call: TRBD2 (7 bases). Germline CDR1 is SGHNT and CDR2 is YYREEE (reference sequence). The CDR3 extends over 14 amino acids. Trimming took off 4 bases at V and 10 bases at J, with 18 bases between the two ends. This CDR3 is CASSPSRGGGEQFF. CDR3 bases: TGTGCCAGCAGCCCCTCTCGGGGAGGGGGGGAGCAGTTCTTC.